This section outlines one T cell receptor (beta chain) sequence together with its context. This clone was detected many times. Its binding antigen is unknown. Base qualities are missing; no much larger clone stands one base away. The collaborating institutions used their own protocols to collect whole blood in K2EDTA tubes. For TCRbeta analysis, collaborators shipped samples in one of three forms: frozen whole blood, isolated PBMCs, or DNA extracted from either of those sample types. The CDR3 starts with the cysteine, ends with the phenylalanine, and has 15 residues. Only CDR3 DNA remains: 45 bases, in frame from the first base. Taken from the germline V gene, the CDR1 and CDR2 loops are MNHNS and SASEGT. The germline ends are 14 bases apart after V is trimmed by 3 bases and J by 2 bases. The immunoSEQ Assay, a bias-controlled multiplex PCR, was used to amplify TCRbeta CDR3 regions from genomic DNA. Concerning the study's data processing: The number of nucleated cells in each sample was estimated by amplification of reference gene primers within the assay. To quantify the absolute abundance of each unique TCRbeta CDR3 rearrangement, sequence reads were collapsed and filtered. For each sample, productive Simpson clonality was calculated by taking the square root of Simpson's diversity index across productive rearrangements. The table was pulled from immuneACCESS by TCRdb, which kept in-frame rearrangements only. Such tables lose some clones; where checked, under half of the loss comes from unresolved V genes, and the rest has no known cause. V and J calls and clone size are as listed in that table; D and trimming were resolved from the DNA. The sample table shows about 250,000 clones, and just over 85% are seen once. The ten top clones hold under 1.5% of the sample.

The source of the sample is a study of blood T cell repertoires in COVID-19 (dated by TCRdb to about 2020). Notes on the research overall: Collaborator samples came from the United States, Italy and Spain and covered acute and convalescent phases of COVID-19. The prospective study material was composed of cDNA or gDNA derived from T cells, B-cell-depleted T cells, or PBMCs. Where available, HLA class I and class II types were taken from metadata supplied by the sample provider and were not determined by assay-based typing. The dataset comprised deeply sampled blood TCRbeta repertoires from subjects exposed to, actively infected with, or recovered from COVID-19. The repertoires were released in a freely available public database intended as a resource for research on the immune response to SARS-CoV-2. A de-identified subject ID, COVID-19 status, age in years and sex were almost always included in the sample metadata. Samples came from the ongoing ImmuneRACE study (first 160 participants) plus 1,254 subjects from 6 global collaborators. What the study reported, not specific to this receptor: Clinical and demographic metadata were provided uncurated, with the amount varying by source and participant.

The rearrangement joined TRBV6-1 to TRBJ2-7; matching of 5 bases hints at TRBD2 as the D gene. The receptor comes from a man older than 75 with acute or convalescent COVID-19. Sequencing was carried out using peripheral blood. Here is the DNA: TGTGCCAGCAGTGATTCCGGTAGCGTCACCTACGAGCAGTACTTC. Translated, this is CASSDSGSVTYEQYF.